These 10 T cell receptor beta chains were sequenced from one sample in a study of blood T cell repertoires in COVID-19. Repertoires were generated with immunoSEQ multiplex PCR, while TCRdb's copy carries only in-frame clones and drops some. The data show 30,000 to 35,000 clones, roughly 80% seen once. What was sequenced was peripheral blood. These receptors were obtained from a woman aged 55-69 years with acute or convalescent COVID-19.

This chain connects TRBV25-1 to TRBJ1-2; no firm D call. This CDR3 is built from 12 residues. Germline V gene data show CDR1 as MGHDK and CDR2 as SYGVNS. V lost 10 bases and J lost 6, with 15 bases in between. Written as DNA, the CDR3 is TGTGCCACGGGAACACATTGGGATGGCTACACCTTC. It translates to CATGTHWDGYTF.

This sequence joins TRBV6-5 and TRBJ1-3; D is unresolved. V was trimmed by 7 bases and J by 0 bases, leaving 10 bases between them. The CDR3 has 14 amino acids. Germline V gene sequence: CDR1 MNHEY, CDR2 SVGAGI. This CDR3 reads CASTNGGSGNTIYF. CDR3 bases: TGTGCCAGCACCAATGGAGGCTCTGGAAACACCATATATTTT.

The V call is TRBV6-4, the J call TRBJ1-6; D ambiguous. Trimming removed 0 bases at V and 7 bases at J, with 7 bases between. From germline, CDR1 is MRHNA and CDR2 SNTAGT. This CDR3 spans 14 amino acids. The CDR3 here is CASSDSGGNSPLHF. As DNA, the CDR3 is TGTGCCAGCAGTGACTCTGGCGGGAATTCACCCCTCCACTTT.

This chain connects TRBV6-5 to TRBJ1-4, with unresolved D. Germline lookup yields CDR1 MNHEY and CDR2 SVGAGI. This CDR3 has 11 amino acids. The ends were cut back, 6 bases at V and 4 bases at J, with 3 bases in the middle. The CDR3 sequence is CASRSNEKLFF. CDR3 sequence (DNA): TGTGCCAGCAGGAGTAATGAAAAACTGTTTTTT.

This sequence joins TRBV19 and TRBJ1-2; 7 positions agree with TRBD1. V dropped 3 bases and J dropped 8; count of bases not matched to a gene: 6. This CDR3 spans 13 amino acids. The germline CDR1 and CDR2 sequences are LNHDA and SQIVND (reference sequence). The CDR3: CASSMGRGIGYTF. CDR3 in DNA: TGTGCCAGTAGTATGGGCAGGGGGATAGGCTACACCTTC.

Only one count was recorded for this clone. The V gene is TRBV7-9, the J gene TRBJ2-1; 8 bases agree with TRBD2. Germline trimming cut 4 bases from V and 7 bases from J; bases unmatched to any gene: 9. Germline V gene sequence: CDR1 SEHNR, CDR2 FQNEAQ (reference sequence). The CDR3 totals 15 residues. This CDR3 is CASSSVAGRGNEQFF. Here the CDR3 DNA reads TGTGCCAGCAGCTCCGTAGCGGGGCGGGGGAATGAGCAGTTCTTC.

CDR3 in DNA: TGCGCCAGCAGTGAGATGGCAGGAAGAAGTGAGCAGTTCTTC. This sequence encodes CASSEMAGRSEQFF. This chain links TRBV10-2 with TRBJ2-1; unclear D gene. This CDR3 region has 14 residues. V was shortened by 2 bases and J by 9 bases, with 14 bases between the two germline ends. Per germline, CDR1 WSHSY and CDR2 SAAADI.

J is TRBJ2-1 and V is TRBV5-5; 13 positions match TRBD2. The J segment lost 4 bases and the V segment lost 5 bases, leaving 6 bases of the junction unmatched. Germline CDR1 and CDR2: SGHKS and YYEKEE (reference sequence). The length of the CDR3 is 16 residues. The CDR3 DNA is TGTGCCAGCAGGACCGGACTAGCGGGGGAATACAATGAGCAGTTCTTC. Translated, it gives CASRTGLAGEYNEQFF.

This sequence joins TRBV6-1 and TRBJ2-5; TRBD1 matches at 7 bases. CDR3 length: 16 residues. CDR1 and CDR2 from the germline V gene are MNHNS and SASEGT. J was trimmed by 5 bases and V by 3 bases; bases with no gene match: 12. The CDR3 sequence is CASSDPGGIQGETQYF. As DNA, the CDR3 is TGTGCCAGCAGTGACCCAGGGGGAATCCAGGGGGAGACCCAGTACTTC.

This clone has just a few counts. This chain connects TRBV19 to TRBJ1-1, with TRBD1 as a possible D gene (5 bases). Germline CDR1 LNHDA, CDR2 SQIVND (reference sequence). This CDR3 is built from 15 residues. Trimming removed 2 bases from V and 5 bases from J, with 15 bases in between. The CDR3 sequence is CASSILPPGQTEAFF. The CDR3 nucleotides read TGTGCCAGTAGTATATTACCCCCAGGGCAAACTGAAGCTTTCTTT.